Below, 17 T cell receptor beta chains from the same sample are listed, as sequenced in a study of T cells in Graves' hyperthyroidism and ophthalmopathy. RNA transcripts gave rise to amplified TCR beta CDR3 regions. Researchers ran a first-round RT-PCR on the TCR CDR3 using the HTBI primer set. TCRdb processed the multiplex PCR reads anew with MiXCR; each CDR3 protein has one entry. The sample carries fewer than 350,000 distinct CDR3 sequences, around a sixth recorded once. The material sequenced was blood. The receptors were sampled from a woman in her forties with Graves' ophthalmopathy.

At least ten counts were recorded for this clonotype. At one boundary the junction diverges from the germline segment, which might be a read error. The V and J genes are TRBV28 and TRBJ1-2, with D perhaps matching TRBD1 (6 bases). Germline-derived CDR1 and CDR2 are MDHEN and SYDVKM. The CDR3 is 11 amino acids. CDR3 nucleotide sequence: TGTGCCAGCTCCCCTCGGGGGGGCTGCACCTTC. It is translated as CASSPRGGCTF.

Many counts were recorded for this clonotype. J is TRBJ1-1 and V is TRBV6-5, with D perhaps TRBD1 (5 bases). The V end lost 2 bases, the J end lost 1 base, and 14 bases lay between the germline ends. CDR1 MNHEY and CDR2 SVGAGI come from the germline V gene. The CDR3 has 16 amino acids. The CDR3 reads CASSYRVGGPNTEAFF. The CDR3 DNA is TGTGCCAGCAGTTACCGGGTGGGGGGTCCGAACACTGAAGCTTTCTTT.

This clonotype was recorded at least ten times. The V call is TRBV2, the J call TRBJ1-2; D not resolved. This CDR3 region has 14 residues. Trimming pared 8 bases from V and 2 bases from J, leaving 15 bases between. Germline V gene sequence: CDR1 SNHLY, CDR2 FYNNEI. CDR3 bases: TGTGCCAGCTGGGCTGGGAGGTTCAACTATGGCTACACCTTC. Its translation: CASWAGRFNYGYTF.

This clonotype was detected many times. CDR3 region: CASSTPLFSEAFF. CDR3 nucleotide sequence: TGTGCCAGCAGTACCCCCCTTTTTTCTGAAGCTTTCTTT. The chain links TRBV28 to TRBJ1-1; D is ambiguous. CDR1 is MDHEN and CDR2 is SYDVKM in the germline V gene. The CDR3 is made up of 13 amino acids. Trimming removed 5 bases at V and 6 bases at J, with 13 bases between.

This clonotype was counted between two and nine times. This chain uses TRBV20-1 with TRBJ1-2; D possibly corresponds to TRBD1 (6 bases). Germline CDR1 DFQATT, CDR2 SNEGSKA (reference sequence). V lost 0 bases and J 6 bases, leaving 23 bases between the germline ends. This CDR3 spans 17 amino acids. CDR3: CSARDLNGQLSVDGYTF. DNA for the CDR3: TGCAGTGCTAGAGATCTCAATGGACAGCTGTCTGTAGATGGCTACACCTTC.

This clonotype has at least ten counts. J is TRBJ2-7 and V is TRBV29-1, with TRBD1 matching 7 bases. The CDR3 covers 16 residues. With 7 bases clipped from V and 5 bases from J, the junction kept 20 bases outside the gene matches. CDR1 is SQVTM, CDR2 ANQGSEA, per germline. The CDR3 here is CSATITRGPEDHEQYF. Written as DNA, the CDR3 is TGCAGCGCTACGATAACTAGGGGGCCTGAGGACCACGAGCAGTACTTC.

This clonotype was counted ten times or more. The gene calls are TRBV19 and TRBJ1-1; D is unclear. V was cut by 7 bases and J by 8 bases, with 11 bases left in between. This CDR3 spans 11 amino acids. CDR1 and CDR2 (germline): LNHDA, SQIVND (reference sequence). The chain's CDR3 is CASKLGKEAFF. The CDR3 bases are TGTGCCAGTAAGCTAGGGAAGGAAGCTTTCTTT.

This clonotype was recorded many times. The chain has TRBV10-3 and TRBJ2-5; 7 bases match TRBD1. The CDR3 length is 13 residues. Trimming at V came to 11 bases and at J to 3 bases, leaving 9 bases not matched to a gene. In germline, CDR1 is ENHRY, CDR2 SYGVKD. CDR3 coding DNA: TGTGCCGTTTCCGGGACAGAAAAAGAGACCCAGTACTTC. Translated: CAVSGTEKETQYF.

The V and J genes are TRBV6-2 or TRBV6-3 and TRBJ1-1; 9 bases line up with TRBD1. The CDR3 covers 13 residues. After removal of 8 bases from V and 3 bases from J, the junction contained 4 bases not matched to a gene. The germline V gene encodes CDR1 MNHEY and CDR2 SVGEGT. The CDR3 DNA sequence: TGTGCCAGCCGCCGGGACAGGGACACTGAAGCTTTCTTT. This encodes CASRRDRDTEAFF.

The J gene is TRBJ1-1, the V gene TRBV6-1; TRBD1 aligns across 10 bases. After removal of 6 bases from V and 4 bases from J, the junction contained 11 bases not matched to a gene. The CDR3 totals 16 residues. CDR1 and CDR2 (germline): MNHNS, SASEGT. CDR3 region: CASSIPGQGSGTEAFF. CDR3 DNA sequence: TGTGCCAGCAGCATTCCGGGACAGGGGTCCGGCACTGAAGCTTTCTTT.

This clonotype was detected many times. This chain links TRBV29-1 with TRBJ1-2, with D hard to call. Trimming stripped 3 bases from V and 5 bases from J, with 10 bases between. This CDR3 contains 12 residues. CDR1 is SQVTM, CDR2 ANQGSEA, per germline. CDR3 sequence: CSVDELLYGYTF. Written as DNA, the CDR3 is TGCAGCGTTGATGAACTACTTTATGGCTACACCTTC.

This clonotype occurred many times. This chain uses TRBV12-3 or TRBV12-4 with TRBJ2-5, with 9 bases that match TRBD1. The J segment lost 2 bases and the V segment lost 6 bases, leaving 7 bases of the junction unmatched. The CDR3 contains 15 residues. The CDR3 DNA is TGTGCCAGCAGCCTAGACAGGGGGAAGCAAGAGACCCAGTACTTC. Its protein is CASSLDRGKQETQYF.

This clonotype was counted ten times or more. The chain employs TRBV28 and TRBJ1-6; no firm D call. Germline V lookup: CDR1 MDHEN, CDR2 SYDVKM. V lost 5 bases, J lost 9 bases, and 14 bases lay in between. The CDR3 consists of 14 residues. In DNA form, the CDR3 reads TGTGCCAGCAGTACAGCGAGAAACCTTTCACCCCTCCACTTT. It encodes CASSTARNLSPLHF.

This clonotype was recorded at least ten times. V and J are TRBV28 and TRBJ1-5; D is unclear. The V end lost 9 bases, the J end lost 3 bases, and 15 bases lay between the germline ends. This CDR3 comprises 14 residues. Germline V gives CDR1 MDHEN, CDR2 SYDVKM. The CDR3 here is CASTGPDPNQPQHF. CDR3 nucleotides: TGTGCCAGTACCGGGCCGGATCCCAATCAGCCCCAGCATTTT.

This clonotype has only a few counts. A much larger clone differs by one base, so this may be a read error. This chain connects TRBV12-3 or TRBV12-4 to TRBJ1-1; the match to TRBD1 covers 9 bases. The CDR3 sequence is 14 residues long. V lost 6 bases to trimming and J lost 3 bases; unmatched junction nucleotides: 5. The CDR3 DNA sequence: TGTGCCAGCAGGACAGGGGGTGGGGACACTGAAGCTTTCTTT. Amino acid sequence: CASRTGGGDTEAFF.

This clonotype was detected many times. V gene TRBV19 combines with J gene TRBJ1-1; no clear D gene. This CDR3 is 13 amino acids long. CDR1 is LNHDA and CDR2 is SQIVND in the germline V gene (reference sequence). The V gene lost 2 bases and the J gene lost 6 bases, with 10 bases spanning the gap. The CDR3 loop reads CASSIRGWPEAFF. The CDR3 DNA sequence: TGTGCCAGTAGTATACGGGGTTGGCCTGAAGCTTTCTTT.

This clonotype was seen ten or more times. A much larger clone differs from this one at a single base, so this may be a read error. V gene TRBV28 combines with J gene TRBJ1-2; 7 nucleotides align to TRBD1. V trimming: 6 bases; J trimming: 1 base; junction bases outside the gene matches: 8. CDR3 length: 15 residues. CDR1 is MDHEN, CDR2 SYDVKM, per germline. The CDR3 spells CASRSNRGFNYGYTF. The DNA for the CDR3 is TGTGCCAGCAGATCAAACAGGGGCTTTAACTATGGCTACACCTTC.